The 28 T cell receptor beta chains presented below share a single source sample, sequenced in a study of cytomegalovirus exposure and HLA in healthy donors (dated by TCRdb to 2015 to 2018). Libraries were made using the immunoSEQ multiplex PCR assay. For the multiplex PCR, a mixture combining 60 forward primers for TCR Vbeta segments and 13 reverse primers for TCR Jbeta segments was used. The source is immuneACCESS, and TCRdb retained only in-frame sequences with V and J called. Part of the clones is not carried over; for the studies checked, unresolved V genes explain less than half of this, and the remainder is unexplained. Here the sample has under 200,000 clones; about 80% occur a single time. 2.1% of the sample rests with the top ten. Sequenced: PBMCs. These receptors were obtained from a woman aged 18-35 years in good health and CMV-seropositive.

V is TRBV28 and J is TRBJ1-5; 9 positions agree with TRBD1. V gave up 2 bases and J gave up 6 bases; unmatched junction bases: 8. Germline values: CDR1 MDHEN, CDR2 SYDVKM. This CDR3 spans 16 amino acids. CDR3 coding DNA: TGTGCCAGCAGTTTAGGGACAGGGTGGGGGAGTCAGCCCCAGCATTTT. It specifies CASSLGTGWGSQPQHF. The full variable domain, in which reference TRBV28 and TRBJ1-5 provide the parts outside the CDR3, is DVKVTQSSRYLVKRTGEKVFLECVQDMDHENMFWYRQDPGLGLRLIYFSYDVKMKEKGDIPEGYSVSREKKERFSLILESASTNQTSMYLCASSLGTGWGSQPQHFGDGTRLSIL.

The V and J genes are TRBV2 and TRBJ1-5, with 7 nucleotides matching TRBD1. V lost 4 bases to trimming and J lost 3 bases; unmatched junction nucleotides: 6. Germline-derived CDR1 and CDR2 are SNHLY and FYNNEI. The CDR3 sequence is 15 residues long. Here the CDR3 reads CASSVADRDNQPQHF. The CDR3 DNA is TGTGCCAGCAGTGTGGCCGACAGGGACAATCAGCCCCAGCATTTT. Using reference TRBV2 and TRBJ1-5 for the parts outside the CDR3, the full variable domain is EPEVTQTPSHQVTQMGQEVILRCVPISNHLYFYWYRQILGQKVEFLVSFYNNEISEKSEIFDDQFSVERPDGSNFTLKIRSTKLEDSAMYFCASSVADRDNQPQHFGDGTRLSIL.

DNA for the CDR3: TGTGCCAGCAGTGAAGCGGGCGGGCGGGCTAACTATGGCTACACCTTC. Translation: CASSEAGGRANYGYTF. The V and J genes are TRBV6-1 and TRBJ1-2; no clear D gene. The CDR3 runs 16 residues. The germline V gene encodes CDR1 MNHNS and CDR2 SASEGT. V lost 0 bases and J lost 0, with 11 bases in between.

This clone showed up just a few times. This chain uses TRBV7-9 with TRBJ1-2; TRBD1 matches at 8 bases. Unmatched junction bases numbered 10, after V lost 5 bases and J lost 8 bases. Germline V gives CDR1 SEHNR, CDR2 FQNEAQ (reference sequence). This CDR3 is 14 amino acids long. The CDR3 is CASSPEGTGPGYTF. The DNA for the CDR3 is TGTGCCAGCAGCCCAGAGGGGACAGGTCCAGGCTACACCTTC. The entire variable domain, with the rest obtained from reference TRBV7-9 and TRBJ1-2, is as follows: DTGVSQNPRHKITKRGQNVTFRCDPISEHNRLYWYRQTLGQGPEFLTYFQNEAQLEKSRLLSDRFSAERPKGSFSTLEIQRTEQGDSAMYLCASSPEGTGPGYTFGSGTRLTVV.

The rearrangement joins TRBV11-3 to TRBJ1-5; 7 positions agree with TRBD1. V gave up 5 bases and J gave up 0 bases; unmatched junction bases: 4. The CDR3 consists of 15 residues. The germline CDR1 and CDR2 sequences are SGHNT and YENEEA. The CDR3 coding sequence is TGTGCCAGCAGCCGGGACAGCTATAGCAATCAGCCCCAGCATTTT. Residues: CASSRDSYSNQPQHF.

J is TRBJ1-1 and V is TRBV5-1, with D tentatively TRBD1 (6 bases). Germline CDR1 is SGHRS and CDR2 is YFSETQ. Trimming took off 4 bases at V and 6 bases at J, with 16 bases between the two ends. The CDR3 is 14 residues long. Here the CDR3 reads CASSPGSGASEAFF. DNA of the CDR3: TGCGCCAGCAGCCCCGGGTCAGGGGCCTCTGAAGCTTTCTTT. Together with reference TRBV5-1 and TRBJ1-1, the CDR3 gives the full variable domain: KAGVTQTPRYLIKTRGQQVTLSCSPISGHRSVSWYQQTPGQGLQFLFEYFSETQRNKGNFPGRFSGRQFSNSRSEMNVSTLELGDSALYLCASSPGSGASEAFFGQGTRLTVV.

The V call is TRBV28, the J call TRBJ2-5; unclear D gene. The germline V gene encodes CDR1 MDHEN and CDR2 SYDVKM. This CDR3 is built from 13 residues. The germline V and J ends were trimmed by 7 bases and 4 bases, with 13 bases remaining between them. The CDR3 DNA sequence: TGTGCCAGCAATGGTTTCCCCGGAGAGACCCAGTACTTC. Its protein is CASNGFPGETQYF.

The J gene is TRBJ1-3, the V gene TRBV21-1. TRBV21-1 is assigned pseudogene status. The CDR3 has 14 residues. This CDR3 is CASSQEASGNTIYF. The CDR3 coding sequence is TGTGCCAGCAGCCAAGAAGCGTCTGGAAACACCATATATTTT.

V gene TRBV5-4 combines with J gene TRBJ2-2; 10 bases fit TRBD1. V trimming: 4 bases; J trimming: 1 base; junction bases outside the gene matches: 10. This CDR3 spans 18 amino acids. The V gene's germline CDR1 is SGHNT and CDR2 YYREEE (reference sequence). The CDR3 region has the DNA TGTGCCAGCAGCCCTGGTGGGACAGGGGCGTGGAACACCGGGGAGCTGTTTTTT. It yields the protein CASSPGGTGAWNTGELFF.

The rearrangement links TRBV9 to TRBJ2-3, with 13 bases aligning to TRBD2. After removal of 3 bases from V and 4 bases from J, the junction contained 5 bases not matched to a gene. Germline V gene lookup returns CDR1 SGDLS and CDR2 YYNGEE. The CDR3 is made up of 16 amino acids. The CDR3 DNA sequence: TGTGCCAGCAGCGCCAAAACTAGCGGGGGGGCAGATACGCAGTATTTT. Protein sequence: CASSAKTSGGADTQYF.

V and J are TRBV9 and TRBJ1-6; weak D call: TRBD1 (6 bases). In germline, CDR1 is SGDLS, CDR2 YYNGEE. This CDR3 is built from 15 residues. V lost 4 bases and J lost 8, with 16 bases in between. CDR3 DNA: TGTGCCAGCAGCCCGACTGGGACATGGGATTCACCCCTCCACTTT. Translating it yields CASSPTGTWDSPLHF.

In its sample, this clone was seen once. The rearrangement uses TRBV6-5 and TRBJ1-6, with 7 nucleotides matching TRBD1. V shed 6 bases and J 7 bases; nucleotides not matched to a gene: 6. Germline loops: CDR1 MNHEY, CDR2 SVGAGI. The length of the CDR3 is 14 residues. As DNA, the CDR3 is TGTGCCAGCAGACCACCGGGACAGAATTCACCCCTCCACTTT. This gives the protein CASRPPGQNSPLHF.

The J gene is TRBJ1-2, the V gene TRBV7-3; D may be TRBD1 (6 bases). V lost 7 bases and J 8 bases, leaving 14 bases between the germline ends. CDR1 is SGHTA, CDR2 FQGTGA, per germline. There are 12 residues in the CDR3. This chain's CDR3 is CASTPGEVGYTF. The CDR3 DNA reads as TGTGCCAGCACCCCAGGGGAAGTAGGCTACACCTTC. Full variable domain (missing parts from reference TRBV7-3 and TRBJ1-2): GAGVSQTPSNKVTEKGKYVELRCDPISGHTALYWYRQSLGQGPEFLIYFQGTGAADDSGLPNDRFFAVRPEGSVSTLKIQRTERGDSAVYLCASTPGEVGYTFGSGTRLTVV.

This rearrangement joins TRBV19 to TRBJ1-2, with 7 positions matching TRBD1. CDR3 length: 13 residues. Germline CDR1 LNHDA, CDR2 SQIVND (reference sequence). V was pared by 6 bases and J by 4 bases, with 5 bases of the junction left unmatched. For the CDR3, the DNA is TGTGCCAGTAGGACAGGGTTTCGCTATGGCTACACCTTC. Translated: CASRTGFRYGYTF.

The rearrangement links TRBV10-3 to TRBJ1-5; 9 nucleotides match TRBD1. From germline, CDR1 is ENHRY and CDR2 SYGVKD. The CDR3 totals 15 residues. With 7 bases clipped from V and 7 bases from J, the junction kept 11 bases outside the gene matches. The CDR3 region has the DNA TGTGCCATCACCGAACCGGGACAGGGTACCCAGCCCCAGCATTTT. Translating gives CAITEPGQGTQPQHF.

In DNA, the CDR3 is TGTGCCAGCAGCCACGGGACTAGCGGGGGGAATAGGTATACAGATACGCAGTATTTT. It is translated as CASSHGTSGGNRYTDTQYF. This rearrangement joins TRBV2 to TRBJ2-3, with 15 bases that match TRBD2. Germline V gives CDR1 SNHLY, CDR2 FYNNEI. The CDR3 runs to 19 residues. V trimming: 6 bases; J trimming: 3 bases; junction bases outside the gene matches: 13.

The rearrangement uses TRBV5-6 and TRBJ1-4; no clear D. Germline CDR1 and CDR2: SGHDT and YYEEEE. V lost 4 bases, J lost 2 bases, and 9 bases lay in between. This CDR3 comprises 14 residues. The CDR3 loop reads CASSRVGTNEKLFF. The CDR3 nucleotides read TGTGCCAGCAGCCGGGTTGGCACTAATGAAAAACTGTTTTTT.

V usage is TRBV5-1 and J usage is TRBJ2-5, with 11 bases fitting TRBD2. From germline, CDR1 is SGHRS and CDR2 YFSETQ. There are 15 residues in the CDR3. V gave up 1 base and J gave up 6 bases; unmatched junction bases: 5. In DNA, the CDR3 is TGCGCCAGCAGCTTGTACGGGACTAGCGGACAGACCCAGTACTTC. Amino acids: CASSLYGTSGQTQYF. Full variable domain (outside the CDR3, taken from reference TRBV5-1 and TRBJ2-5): KAGVTQTPRYLIKTRGQQVTLSCSPISGHRSVSWYQQTPGQGLQFLFEYFSETQRNKGNFPGRFSGRQFSNSRSEMNVSTLELGDSALYLCASSLYGTSGQTQYFGPGTRLLVL.

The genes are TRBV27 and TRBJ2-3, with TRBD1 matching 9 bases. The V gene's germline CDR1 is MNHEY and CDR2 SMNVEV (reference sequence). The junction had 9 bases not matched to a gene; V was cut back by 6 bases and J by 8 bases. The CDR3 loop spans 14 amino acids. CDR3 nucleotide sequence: TGTGCCAGCAGCCGGGACAGGGAGTTGCGTACGCAGTATTTT. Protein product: CASSRDRELRTQYF.

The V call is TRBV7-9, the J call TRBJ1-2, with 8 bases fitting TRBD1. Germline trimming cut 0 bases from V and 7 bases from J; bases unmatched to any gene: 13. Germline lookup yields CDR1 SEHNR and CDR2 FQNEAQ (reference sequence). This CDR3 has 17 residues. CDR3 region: CASSLAAVRQGLGGYTF. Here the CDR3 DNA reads TGTGCCAGCAGCTTAGCCGCGGTACGACAGGGGCTGGGTGGCTACACCTTC.

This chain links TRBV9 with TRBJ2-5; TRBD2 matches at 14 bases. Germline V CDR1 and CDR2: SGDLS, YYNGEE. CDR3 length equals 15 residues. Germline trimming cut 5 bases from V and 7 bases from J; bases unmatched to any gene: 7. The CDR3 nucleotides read TGTGCCAGCAGTGGGACTAGCGGGGGTCTTGGGACCCAGTACTTC. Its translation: CASSGTSGGLGTQYF.

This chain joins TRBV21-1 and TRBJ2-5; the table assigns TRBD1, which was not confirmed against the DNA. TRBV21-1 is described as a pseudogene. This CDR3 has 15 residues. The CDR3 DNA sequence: TGTGCCAGCAGCAAAGTAAGGGGGCGACGGGAGACCCAGTACTTC. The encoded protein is CASSKVRGRRETQYF.

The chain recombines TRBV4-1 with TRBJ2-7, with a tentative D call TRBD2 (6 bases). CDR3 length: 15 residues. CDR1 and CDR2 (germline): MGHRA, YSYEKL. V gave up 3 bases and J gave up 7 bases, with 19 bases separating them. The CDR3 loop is CASSQVGLSGVEQYF. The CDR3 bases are TGCGCCAGCAGCCAGGTGGGACTCAGTGGGGTGGAGCAGTACTTC.

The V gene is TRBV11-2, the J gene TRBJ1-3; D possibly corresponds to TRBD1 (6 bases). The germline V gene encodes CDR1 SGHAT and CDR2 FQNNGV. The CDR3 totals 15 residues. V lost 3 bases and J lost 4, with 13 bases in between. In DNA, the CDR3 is TGTGCCAGCAGCTTCAACAGGGTTTCGGGAAACACCATATATTTT. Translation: CASSFNRVSGNTIYF.

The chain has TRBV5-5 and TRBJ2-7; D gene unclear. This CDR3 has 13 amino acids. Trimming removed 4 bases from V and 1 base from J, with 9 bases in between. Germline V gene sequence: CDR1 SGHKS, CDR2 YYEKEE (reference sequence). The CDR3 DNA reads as TGTGCCAGCAGCCCATCACAGTCCTACGAGCAGTACGTC. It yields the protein CASSPSQSYEQYV.

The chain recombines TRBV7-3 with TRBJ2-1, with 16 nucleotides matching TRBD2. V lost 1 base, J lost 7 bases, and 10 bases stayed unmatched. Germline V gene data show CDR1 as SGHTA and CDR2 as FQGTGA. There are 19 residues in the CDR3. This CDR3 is CASSLKPFGTSGGANEQFF. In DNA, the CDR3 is TGTGCCAGCAGCTTAAAGCCCTTCGGGACTAGCGGGGGGGCAAATGAGCAGTTCTTC.

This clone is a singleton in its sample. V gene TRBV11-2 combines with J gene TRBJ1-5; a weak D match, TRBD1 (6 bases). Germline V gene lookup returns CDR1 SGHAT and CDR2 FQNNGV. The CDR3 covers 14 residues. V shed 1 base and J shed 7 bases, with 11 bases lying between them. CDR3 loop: CASSLVGGRQPQHF. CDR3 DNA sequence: TGTGCCAGCAGCTTAGTTGGGGGCAGGCAGCCCCAGCATTTT. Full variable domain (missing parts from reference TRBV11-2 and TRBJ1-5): EAGVAQSPRYKIIEKRQSVAFWCNPISGHATLYWYQQILGQGPKLLIQFQNNGVVDDSQLPKDRFSAERLKGVDSTLKIQPAKLEDSAVYLCASSLVGGRQPQHFGDGTRLSIL.

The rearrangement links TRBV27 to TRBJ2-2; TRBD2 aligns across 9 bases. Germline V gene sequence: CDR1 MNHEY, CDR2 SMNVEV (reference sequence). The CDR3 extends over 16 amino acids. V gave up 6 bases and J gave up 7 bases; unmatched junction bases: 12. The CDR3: CASRTRLAGSDGELFF. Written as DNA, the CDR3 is TGTGCCAGCAGAACCCGCCTAGCGGGAAGTGACGGGGAGCTGTTTTTT.